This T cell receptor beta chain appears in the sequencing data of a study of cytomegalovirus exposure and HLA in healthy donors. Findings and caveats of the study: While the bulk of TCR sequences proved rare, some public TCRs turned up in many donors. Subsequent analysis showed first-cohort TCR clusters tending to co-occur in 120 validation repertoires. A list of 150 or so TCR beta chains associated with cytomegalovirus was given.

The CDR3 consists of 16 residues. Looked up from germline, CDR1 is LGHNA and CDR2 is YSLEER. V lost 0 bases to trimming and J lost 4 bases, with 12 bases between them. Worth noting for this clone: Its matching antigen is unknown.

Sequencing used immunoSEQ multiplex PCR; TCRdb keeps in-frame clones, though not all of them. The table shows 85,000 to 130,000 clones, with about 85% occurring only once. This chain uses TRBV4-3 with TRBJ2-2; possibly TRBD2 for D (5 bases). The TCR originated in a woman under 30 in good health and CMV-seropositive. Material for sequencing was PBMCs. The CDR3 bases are TGCGCCAGCAGCCAAGAGAAGTCAGGACTCACCGGGGAGCTGTTTTTT. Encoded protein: CASSQEKSGLTGELFF.